This T cell receptor (beta chain) was observed in a study of PD-1 blockade in mismatch repair-deficient tumors (dated by TCRdb to about 2017). Looking at the study overall: Between September 2013 and 2016, the trial enrolled about 86 consecutive patients with approximately 13 mismatch repair-deficient cancer types, every one of whom had been previously treated and was progressing. Deep sequencing of TCR CDR3 regions was used to track tumor-associated T cell clones in peripheral blood of patients responding to PD-1 blockade. Study-wide conclusions, independent of this receptor: Rapid expansion after pembrolizumab followed by contraction, generally before radiologic responses, was shown by tumor-resident clones, which were often undetectable in blood before treatment.

The library was made by the immunoSEQ multiplex PCR assay. The table comes from immuneACCESS by way of TCRdb, which keeps in-frame sequences with V and J called. Part of the clones is missing from these tables; in studies checked, under half for an unresolved V gene and the rest for unknown reasons. Here the sample has about 79,000 clones; roughly 80% occur a single time. The ten largest clonotypes hold around 5.1% of the sample. Concerning this clone itself: No cognate antigen has been identified for it. No qualities accompany the bases; no much larger clone lies one base away.

Cut back by 1 base and 4 bases, the V and J ends lie 16 bases apart. The germline V gene specifies SGHDT as CDR1 and YYEEEE as CDR2. From cysteine to phenylalanine, the CDR3 is 16 amino acids long. The read is trimmed to its CDR3 DNA, 48 bases read in frame from base 1. Mismatch repair deficiency in every enrolled patient was established by polymerase chain reaction or immunohistochemistry. TCR sequencing was performed for three patients who responded to pembrolizumab therapy. The phase II trial prospectively evaluated PD-1 blockade with pembrolizumab in advanced mismatch repair-deficient cancers, independent of tissue of origin. Peripheral blood T cell samples were gathered serially, both before PD-1 blockade started and at multiple time points afterward. The timing of each blood sample was reported as weeks after the first dose of pembrolizumab.

The chain is made from TRBV5-6 and TRBJ2-3; the D gene lacks a confident call. The sample was peripheral blood, taken 44 weeks after starting pembrolizumab. This receptor was identified in an adult with mismatch repair-deficient cancer. The nucleotide sequence is TGTGCCAGCAGCTTGTTCGTGGGAACAAGCCCAGATACGCAGTATTTT. Its translation reads: CASSLFVGTSPDTQYF.